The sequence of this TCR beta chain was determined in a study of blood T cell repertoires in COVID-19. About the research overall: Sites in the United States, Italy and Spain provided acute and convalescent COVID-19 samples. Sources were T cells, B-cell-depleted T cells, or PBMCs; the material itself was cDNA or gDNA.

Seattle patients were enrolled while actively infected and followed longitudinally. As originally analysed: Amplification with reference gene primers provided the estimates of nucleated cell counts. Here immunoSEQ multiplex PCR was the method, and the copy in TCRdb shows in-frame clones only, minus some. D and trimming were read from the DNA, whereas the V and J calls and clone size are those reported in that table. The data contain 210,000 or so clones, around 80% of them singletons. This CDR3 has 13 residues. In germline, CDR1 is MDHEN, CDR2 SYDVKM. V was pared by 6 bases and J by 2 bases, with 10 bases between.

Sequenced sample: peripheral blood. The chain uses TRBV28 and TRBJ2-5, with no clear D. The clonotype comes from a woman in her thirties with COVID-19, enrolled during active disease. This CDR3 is CASRLTLQETQYF. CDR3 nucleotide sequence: TGTGCCAGCAGACTCACCCTTCAAGAGACCCAGTACTTC.